This TCR beta chain originates from a study of OX40 agonist ivuxolimab in advanced cancers. Clones were read by immunoSEQ multiplex PCR, and TCRdb kept only the in-frame ones, dropping some. The repertoire consists of some 86,000 clones, with about 86% occurring once and the leading ten covering approximately 6.5%. V gave up 7 bases and J gave up 6 bases, with 16 bases separating them. Germline V gene sequence: CDR1 MNHNS, CDR2 SASEGT. The CDR3 is 14 amino acids. The chain recombines TRBV6-1 with TRBJ1-5, with D perhaps matching TRBD1 (5 bases). The sample was CD4+ or CD8+ T cells sorted from blood, taken in a trial of the OX40 agonist ivuxolimab. The TCR originated in an adult with an advanced solid tumor such as melanoma, head and neck, liver or kidney cancer. CDR3 in amino acids: CASKHQGAGQPQHF. CDR3 DNA sequence: TGTGCCAGCAAGCACCAAGGGGCTGGTCAGCCCCAGCATTTT.